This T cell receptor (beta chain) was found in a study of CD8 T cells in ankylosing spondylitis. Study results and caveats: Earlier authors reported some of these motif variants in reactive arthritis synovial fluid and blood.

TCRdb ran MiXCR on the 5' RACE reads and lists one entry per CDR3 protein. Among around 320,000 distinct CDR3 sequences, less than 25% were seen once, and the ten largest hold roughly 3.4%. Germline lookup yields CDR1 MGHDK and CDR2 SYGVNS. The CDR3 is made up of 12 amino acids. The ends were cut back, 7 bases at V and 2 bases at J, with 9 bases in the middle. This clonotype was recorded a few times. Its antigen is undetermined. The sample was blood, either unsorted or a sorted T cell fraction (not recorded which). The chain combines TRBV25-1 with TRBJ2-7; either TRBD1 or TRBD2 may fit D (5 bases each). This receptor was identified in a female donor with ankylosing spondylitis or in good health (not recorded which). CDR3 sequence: CASTGQAYEQYF. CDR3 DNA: TGTGCCAGCACGGGGCAGGCCTACGAGCAGTACTTC.